Reported below is one T cell receptor beta chain. Sequenced by immunoSEQ multiplex PCR; TCRdb stores in-frame clones only, minus some. The repertoire holds 50,000 or so clones, with approximately 80% as singletons. This entry belongs to a study of blood T cell repertoires in COVID-19. Study details: Sample material is recorded as cDNA or gDNA derived from T cells, B-cell-depleted T cells, or PBMCs.

This TCR came from a woman aged 60-70 years with acute or convalescent COVID-19. The sample taken for sequencing was peripheral blood.

For the CDR3, the DNA is TGTGCCAGCAGCCTTGGGGGCCGACGGGGCACCGGGGAGCTGTTTTTT. Translation gives CASSLGGRRGTGELFF. This chain uses TRBV4-2 with TRBJ2-2; a possible D gene is TRBD1 (6 bases). Between the trimmed V and J ends, which lost 4 bases and 4 bases, there was a span of 16 bases. This CDR3 has 16 amino acids. CDR1 and CDR2 (germline): LGHNA, YNFKEQ.